These 24 T cell receptor beta chains originate from one sample sequenced in a study of shared clonotypes between healthy human individuals. Naive CD8 cells lacked CD45RO and underwent positive selection for CCR7, leaving out terminally differentiated effector memory CD45RA+ cells. Using immunoSEQ multiplex PCR, the repertoire was profiled, and TCRdb retains in-frame clones only, with some absent. The sample lists around 600,000 clones; roughly 98% were seen once. Source material: naive CD8+ T cells sorted from blood. These receptors were obtained from a man younger than 45 in good health.

Concerning this clone: Other DNA sequences from this sample encode an identical CDR3 as well. V and J are TRBV4-3 and TRBJ2-7; D not certain. In germline, CDR1 is LGHNA, CDR2 YSLEER. The CDR3 extends over 15 amino acids. Deletions cut 0 bases from V and 2 bases from J, with 11 bases between. CDR3 protein: CASSQDRSGTYEQYF. CDR3 bases: TGCGCCAGCAGCCAAGATCGTTCCGGAACCTACGAGCAGTACTTC.

The rearrangement joins TRBV5-1 to TRBJ1-1; no firm D call. The length of the CDR3 is 15 residues. The V and J ends lost 0 bases and 1 base respectively, with 10 bases between them. CDR1 is SGHRS, CDR2 YFSETQ, per germline. The CDR3 nucleotides read TGCGCCAGCAGCTTGGCGACTGGTCGGAACACTGAAGCTTTCTTT. Translated, it gives CASSLATGRNTEAFF.

The chain is built from TRBV7-9 and TRBJ1-1; tentative D call: TRBD1 (6 bases). Germline lookup yields CDR1 SEHNR and CDR2 FQNEAQ (reference sequence). The germline V and J ends were trimmed by 2 bases and 5 bases, with 9 bases remaining between them. This CDR3 is 13 amino acids long. The CDR3: CASSLQGRTEAFF. The CDR3 DNA reads as TGTGCCAGCAGCTTACAGGGGCGGACTGAAGCTTTCTTT.

In its sample, this clone was seen a few times. The chain uses TRBV10-3 and TRBJ2-7; TRBD1 matches at 10 bases. CDR1 is ENHRY, CDR2 SYGVKD, per germline. This CDR3 is 13 amino acids long. The junction had 8 bases not matched to a gene; V was cut back by 9 bases and J by 6 bases. The CDR3 nucleotides read TGTGCCATAACCGGGACAGGGGATGTCGAGCAGTACTTC. Amino acids: CAITGTGDVEQYF.

J is TRBJ2-7 and V is TRBV2; a possible D gene is TRBD2 (5 bases). The CDR3 spans 15 residues. Germline values: CDR1 SNHLY, CDR2 FYNNEI. V lost 8 bases and J lost 2, with 19 bases in between. CDR3 in amino acids: CASYQGGNPPYEQYF. The CDR3 coding sequence is TGTGCCAGCTACCAAGGAGGTAACCCTCCCTACGAGCAGTACTTC.

The chain is built from TRBV7-9 and TRBJ1-5; D uncertain. The CDR3 consists of 15 residues. The V end was cut by 2 bases, the J end by 0 bases, with 8 bases between. Germline values: CDR1 SEHNR, CDR2 FQNEAQ (reference sequence). As DNA, the CDR3 is TGTGCCAGCAGCTTATCGTCTGTTAGCAATCAGCCCCAGCATTTT. Protein product: CASSLSSVSNQPQHF. Full variable domain (rest looked up from reference TRBV7-9 and TRBJ1-5): DTGVSQNPRHKITKRGQNVTFRCDPISEHNRLYWYRQTLGQGPEFLTYFQNEAQLEKSRLLSDRFSAERPKGSFSTLEIQRTEQGDSAMYLCASSLSSVSNQPQHFGDGTRLSIL.

The chain uses TRBV11-2 and TRBJ2-7; 8 nucleotides align to TRBD2. Looked up from germline, CDR1 is SGHAT and CDR2 is FQNNGV. This CDR3 has 15 amino acids. After removal of 3 bases from V and 1 base from J, the junction contained 5 bases not matched to a gene. This CDR3 is CASSFEAGASYEQYF. DNA for the CDR3: TGTGCCAGCAGCTTCGAAGCGGGAGCGTCCTACGAGCAGTACTTC.

The chain combines TRBV6-5 with TRBJ2-2; D remains ambiguous. V was cut by 8 bases and J by 7 bases, with 8 bases left in between. This CDR3 has 11 residues. CDR1 is MNHEY, CDR2 SVGAGI, per germline. The CDR3 reads CASCDHGELFF. The CDR3 DNA sequence: TGTGCCAGCTGCGACCACGGGGAGCTGTTTTTT.

The V and J genes are TRBV12-2 and TRBJ2-1; the table's D call, TRBD2, has no DNA check behind it. TRBV12-2 is marked as a pseudogene. The CDR3 totals 19 residues. CDR3 region: CASRPPPHGSPTFYNEQFF. CDR3 bases: TGTGCAAGTCGCCCACCCCCTCACGGGAGCCCAACTTTCTACAATGAGCAGTTCTTC.

V is TRBV28 and J is TRBJ2-3; 9 bases match TRBD2. Germline-derived CDR1 and CDR2 are MDHEN and SYDVKM. V gave up 7 bases and J gave up 1 base; unmatched junction bases: 3. This CDR3 region has 14 residues. Here the CDR3 reads CASTLAGRTDTQYF. The CDR3 nucleotides are TGTGCCAGCACCCTAGCGGGACGCACAGATACGCAGTATTTT.

The rearrangement uses TRBV15 and TRBJ2-3; TRBD2 agrees at 8 bases. Germline V gives CDR1 LNHNV, CDR2 YYDKDF (reference sequence). CDR3 size: 16 residues. V trimming: 4 bases; J trimming: 5 bases; junction bases outside the gene matches: 11. CDR3 in DNA: TGTGCCACCAGCACTTCTTTAGCGGGAAGGATAGATACGCAGTATTTT. Its translation: CATSTSLAGRIDTQYF.

J is TRBJ1-5 and V is TRBV9, with D tentatively TRBD1 (5 bases). Trimming shortened V by 7 bases and J by 9 bases, and 14 bases separated the two germline ends. This CDR3 spans 12 amino acids. Germline values: CDR1 SGDLS, CDR2 YYNGEE. CDR3 DNA sequence: TGTGCCAGCGGGGGAGGACGTGGGCCCCAGCATTTT. Amino acid sequence: CASGGGRGPQHF.

This clone was picked up one time. J is TRBJ2-1 and V is TRBV14; a possible D gene is TRBD2 (5 bases). CDR3 size: 13 residues. V lost 7 bases and J 8 bases, leaving 15 bases between the germline ends. Germline CDR1 is SGHDN and CDR2 is FVKESK. The CDR3 reads CASTRGSPHEQFF. CDR3 in DNA: TGTGCCAGCACCCGGGGTAGCCCCCATGAGCAGTTCTTC.

This clone was picked up one time. The genes are TRBV11-2 and TRBJ1-4; possibly TRBD1 for D (6 bases). Trimming removed 0 bases at V and 4 bases at J, with 12 bases between. Germline V gene sequence: CDR1 SGHAT, CDR2 FQNNGV. The CDR3 extends over 16 amino acids. CDR3 protein: CASSLDYDRRNEKLFF. The CDR3 region has the DNA TGTGCCAGCAGCTTAGATTACGACAGGCGTAATGAAAAACTGTTTTTT.

The CDR3 loop is CASSEGLRQGVGDTQYF. CDR3 coding DNA: TGTGCCAGCAGCGAGGGGTTGAGACAGGGGGTTGGAGATACGCAGTATTTT. This chain links TRBV7-2 with TRBJ2-3; 9 bases match TRBD1. V lost 5 bases and J lost 5; bases outside the gene matches: 14. Germline lookup yields CDR1 SGHTA and CDR2 FQGNSA. The CDR3 has 17 amino acids.

This rearrangement joins TRBV7-9 to TRBJ2-1, with a weak D call TRBD2 (6 bases). The V and J ends lost 5 bases and 2 bases respectively, with 10 bases between them. Germline values: CDR1 SEHNR, CDR2 FQNEAQ (reference sequence). This CDR3 contains 14 residues. The CDR3 DNA sequence: TGTGCCAGCAGCCTACGGACTACCTACAATGAGCAGTTCTTC. Protein: CASSLRTTYNEQFF.

This clone was recorded once. The chain recombines TRBV9 with TRBJ2-3, with TRBD1 identical over 12 bases. Germline values: CDR1 SGDLS, CDR2 YYNGEE. The V and J ends lost 3 bases and 3 bases, in that order; junction bases with no gene match: 5. This CDR3 has 16 residues. CDR3 DNA sequence: TGTGCCAGCAGCGCTTGGGGACAGGGGGCTACAGATACGCAGTATTTT. Protein sequence: CASSAWGQGATDTQYF.

Written as DNA, the CDR3 is TGTGCCAGCAGCAACACAGAAGACAATGAGCAGTTCTTC. The encoded protein is CASSNTEDNEQFF. The V call is TRBV7-9, the J call TRBJ2-1; D not resolved. Germline CDR1 and CDR2: SEHNR and FQNEAQ (reference sequence). CDR3 length: 13 amino acids. V was trimmed by 5 bases and J by 5 bases, leaving 10 bases between them. The full variable domain, with the rest looked up from reference TRBV7-9 and TRBJ2-1, is DTGVSQNPRHKITKRGQNVTFRCDPISEHNRLYWYRQTLGQGPEFLTYFQNEAQLEKSRLLSDRFSAERPKGSFSTLEIQRTEQGDSAMYLCASSNTEDNEQFFGPGTRLTVL.

The chain is built from TRBV29-1 and TRBJ2-7; no definite D call. The germline V gene encodes CDR1 SQVTM and CDR2 ANQGSEA. Trimming shortened V by 4 bases and J by 1 base, and 11 bases separated the two germline ends. This CDR3 has 13 residues. CDR3 bases: TGCAGCGTTGTCACCATGACATCCTACGAGCAGTACTTC. It encodes CSVVTMTSYEQYF.

This rearrangement joins TRBV10-2 to TRBJ2-3, with 13 bases that match TRBD2. V was pared by 6 bases and J by 6 bases, with 9 bases of the junction left unmatched. Germline loops: CDR1 WSHSY, CDR2 SAAADI. This CDR3 comprises 16 residues. The CDR3 region is CASSLTSGRDHDTQYF. The CDR3 bases are TGCGCCAGCAGCCTTACTAGCGGGAGGGATCATGATACGCAGTATTTT.

The genes are TRBV9 and TRBJ2-1; the D gene is possibly TRBD2 (6 bases). V lost 4 bases and J 4 bases, leaving 27 bases between the germline ends. There are 19 residues in the CDR3. CDR1 is SGDLS and CDR2 is YYNGEE in the germline V gene. For the CDR3, the DNA is TGTGCCAGCAGCTCCCCCCTGGGGGGACCCGGGTCGATTTACAATGAGCAGTTCTTC. Amino acid sequence: CASSSPLGGPGSIYNEQFF. The whole variable domain, filled in from reference TRBV9 and TRBJ2-1, reads DSGVTQTPKHLITATGQRVTLRCSPRSGDLSVYWYQQSLDQGLQFLIQYYNGEERAKGNILERFSAQQFPDLHSELNLSSLELGDSALYFCASSSPLGGPGSIYNEQFFGPGTRLTVL.

The chain recombines TRBV5-8 with TRBJ2-5; TRBD2 matches 8 bases. After removal of 5 bases from V and 1 base from J, the junction contained 13 bases not matched to a gene. Per germline, CDR1 SGHTS and CDR2 YDEGEE. The CDR3 extends over 17 amino acids. CDR3 sequence: CASRGDGLAGRQETQYF. In DNA form, the CDR3 reads TGTGCCAGCAGGGGAGATGGCCTAGCGGGTCGCCAAGAGACCCAGTACTTC.

The chain carries TRBV20-1 and TRBJ2-1; the D gene is possibly TRBD1 (5 bases). CDR3 length equals 11 residues. Trimming cost V 6 bases and J 10 bases, with 13 bases left between them. CDR1 DFQATT and CDR2 SNEGSKA come from the germline V gene (reference sequence). In DNA, the CDR3 is TGCAGTGCCTCCGCAGGGTTAGAGCAGTTCTTC. Translation: CSASAGLEQFF.

The rearrangement links TRBV27 to TRBJ2-7; D unclear. The V gene's germline CDR1 is MNHEY and CDR2 SMNVEV (reference sequence). The V and J ends lost 0 bases and 4 bases respectively, with 10 bases between them. This CDR3 has 14 residues. The CDR3 protein is CASSLSGFKYEQYF. CDR3 in DNA: TGTGCCAGCAGTTTATCTGGGTTTAAATACGAGCAGTACTTC.